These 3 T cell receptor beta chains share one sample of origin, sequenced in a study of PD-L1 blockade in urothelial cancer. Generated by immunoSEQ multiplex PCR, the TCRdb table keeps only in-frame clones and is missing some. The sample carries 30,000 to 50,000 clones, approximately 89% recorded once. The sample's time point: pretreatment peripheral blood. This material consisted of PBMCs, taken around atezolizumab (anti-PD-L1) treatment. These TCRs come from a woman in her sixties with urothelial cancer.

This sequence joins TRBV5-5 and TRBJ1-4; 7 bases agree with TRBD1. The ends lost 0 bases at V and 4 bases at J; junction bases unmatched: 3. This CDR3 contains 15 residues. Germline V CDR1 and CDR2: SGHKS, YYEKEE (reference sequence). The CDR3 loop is CASSLVGTVNEKLFF. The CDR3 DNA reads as TGTGCCAGCAGCTTGGTGGGGACAGTTAATGAAAAACTGTTTTTT.

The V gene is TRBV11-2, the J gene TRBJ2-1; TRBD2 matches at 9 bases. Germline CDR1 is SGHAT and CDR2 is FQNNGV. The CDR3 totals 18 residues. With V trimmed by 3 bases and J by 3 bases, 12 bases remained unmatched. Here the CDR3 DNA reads TGTGCCAGCAGCTTCTCCTCGGGACTAGCCGTAAGCTACAATGAGCAGTTCTTC. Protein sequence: CASSFSSGLAVSYNEQFF. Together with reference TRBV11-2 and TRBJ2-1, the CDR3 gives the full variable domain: EAGVAQSPRYKIIEKRQSVAFWCNPISGHATLYWYQQILGQGPKLLIQFQNNGVVDDSQLPKDRFSAERLKGVDSTLKIQPAKLEDSAVYLCASSFSSGLAVSYNEQFFGPGTRLTVL.

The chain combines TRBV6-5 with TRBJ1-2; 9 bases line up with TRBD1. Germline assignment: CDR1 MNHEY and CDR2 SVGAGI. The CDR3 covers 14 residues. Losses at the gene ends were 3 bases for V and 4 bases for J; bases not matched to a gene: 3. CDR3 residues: CASSYWGQGYGYTF. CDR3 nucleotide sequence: TGTGCCAGCAGTTATTGGGGACAGGGCTATGGCTACACCTTC.